This TCR beta chain appears in the sequencing data of a study of T cell responses to AZD1222 COVID-19 vaccine. Study conclusions and caveats: CD4 TCRs covered the whole spike, strongest at regions 160-218 and 743-854.

Clones were read by immunoSEQ multiplex PCR, and TCRdb kept only the in-frame ones, dropping some. The top ten clones hold around 20% of a sample with approximately 60,000 clones, around 84% of them seen once. The CDR3 consists of 14 residues. Germline lookup yields CDR1 SEHNR and CDR2 FQNEAQ (reference sequence). Trimming stripped 3 bases from V and 5 bases from J, with 8 bases between. For this clone: Its antigen is still unknown.

The clonotype comes from an adult in good health. The gene calls are TRBV7-9 and TRBJ2-6, with D possibly called TRBD1 or TRBD2 (6 bases each). The sample consisted of peripheral blood, taken on day 0 of AZD1222 vaccination. CDR3: CASSFGGRANVLTF. CDR3 in DNA: TGTGCCAGCAGCTTTGGGGGGCGGGCCAACGTCCTGACTTTC.